This record looks at one T cell receptor (beta chain) sequence and its context. This entry comes from a study of blood T cell repertoires in COVID-19. Study information: Specimens from acute and convalescent COVID-19 originated in the United States, Italy and Spain. PBMCs, B-cell-depleted T cells, or T cells were the source of the cDNA or gDNA that made up the material.

How the authors handled the data: Counts of nucleated cells, estimated from reference gene primer amplification, were obtained. Generated by immunoSEQ multiplex PCR, the TCRdb table keeps only in-frame clones and is missing some. For V, J and clone size, that table is used; D and trimming come from the DNA. The table shows under 300,000 clones, with around 83% occurring only once. Germline V CDR1 and CDR2: GTSNPN, SVGIG (reference sequence). V lost 0 bases, J lost 4 bases, and 9 bases stayed unmatched. This CDR3 has 15 amino acids. Material for sequencing was peripheral blood. The source is a young woman with acute or convalescent COVID-19. The rearrangement joins TRBV30 to TRBJ2-7, with TRBD1 identical over 7 bases. CDR3 in amino acids: CAWSVGQSELYEQYF. The CDR3 nucleotides read TGTGCCTGGAGTGTGGGACAGAGCGAATTGTACGAGCAGTACTTC. The whole variable domain, remainder taken from reference TRBV30 and TRBJ2-7, is SQTIHQWPATLVQPVGSPLSLECTVEGTSNPNLYWYRQAAGRGLQLLFYSVGIGQISSEVPQNLSASRPQDRQFILSSKKLLLSDSGFYLCAWSVGQSELYEQYFGPGTRLTVT.